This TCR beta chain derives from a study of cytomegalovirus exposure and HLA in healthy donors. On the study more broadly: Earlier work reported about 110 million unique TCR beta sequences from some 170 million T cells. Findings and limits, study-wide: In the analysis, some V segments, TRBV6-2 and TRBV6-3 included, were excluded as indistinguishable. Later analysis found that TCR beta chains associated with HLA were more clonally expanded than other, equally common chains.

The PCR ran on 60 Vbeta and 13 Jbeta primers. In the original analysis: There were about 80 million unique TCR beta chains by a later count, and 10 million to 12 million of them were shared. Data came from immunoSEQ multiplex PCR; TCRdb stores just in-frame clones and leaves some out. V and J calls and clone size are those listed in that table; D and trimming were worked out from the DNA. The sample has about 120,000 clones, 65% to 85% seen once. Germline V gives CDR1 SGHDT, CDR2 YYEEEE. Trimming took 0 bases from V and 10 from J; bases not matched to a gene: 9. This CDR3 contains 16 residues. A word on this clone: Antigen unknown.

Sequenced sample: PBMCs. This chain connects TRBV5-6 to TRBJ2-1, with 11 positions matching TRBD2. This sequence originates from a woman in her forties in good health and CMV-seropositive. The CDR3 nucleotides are TGTGCCAGCAGCTTGGCCGCCGGGACTAGCGGTCTCGAGCAGTTCTTC. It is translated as CASSLAAGTSGLEQFF.